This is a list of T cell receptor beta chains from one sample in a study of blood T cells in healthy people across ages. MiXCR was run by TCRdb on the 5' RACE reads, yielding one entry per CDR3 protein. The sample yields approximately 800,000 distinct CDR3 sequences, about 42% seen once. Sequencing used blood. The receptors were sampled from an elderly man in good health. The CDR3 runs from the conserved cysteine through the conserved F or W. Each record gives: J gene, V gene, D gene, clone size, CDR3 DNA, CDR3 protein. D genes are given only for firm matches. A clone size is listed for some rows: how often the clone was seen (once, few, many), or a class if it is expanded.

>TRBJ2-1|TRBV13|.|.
TGTGCCAGCAGCCCCATCTTCAATGAGCAGTTCTTC
CASSPIFNEQFF
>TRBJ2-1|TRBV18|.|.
TGTGCCAGCTCACCAATGGCGGGCGTTGAGCAGTTCTTC
CASSPMAGVEQFF
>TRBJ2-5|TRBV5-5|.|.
TGTGCCAGCAGCGCCTTGCAGCTTCAAGAGACCCAGTACTTC
CASSALQLQETQYF
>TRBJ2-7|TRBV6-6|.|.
TGTGCCAGCAGCCGAACTAACTACGAGCAGTACTTC
CASSRTNYEQYF
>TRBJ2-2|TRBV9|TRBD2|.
TGTGCCAGCAGCGTAGACCCTAGCGGGGAGAACACCGGGGAGCTGTTTTTT
CASSVDPSGENTGELFF
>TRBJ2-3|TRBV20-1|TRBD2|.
TGCAGTGCTGCTCTGGGACTAGCGGGAGTATTTACGCAGTATTTT
CSAALGLAGVFTQYF
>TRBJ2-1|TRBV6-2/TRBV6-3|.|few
TGTGCCGGCGCTTGGCAAGGGACCAATGAGCAGTTCTTC
CAGAWQGTNEQFF
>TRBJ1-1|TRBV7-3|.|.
TGTGCCAGCAGCTTAGGGGGTCCCACTGAAGCTTTCTTT
CASSLGGPTEAFF
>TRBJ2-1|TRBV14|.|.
TGTGCCAGCAGCCAAGATAATGTCCGTCGGGAGGAGCAGTTCTTC
CASSQDNVRREEQFF
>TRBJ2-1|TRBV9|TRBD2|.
TGTGCCAGCAGCGTGGGGCCTAGCGGGAGCCACAATGAGCAGTTCTTC
CASSVGPSGSHNEQFF
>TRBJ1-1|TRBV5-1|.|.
TGCGCCAGCAGCTTGGCGACAGGAACCACTGAAGCTTTCTTT
CASSLATGTTEAFF
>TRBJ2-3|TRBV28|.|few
TGTGCCAGCAGTCGCCCTCGGAGCGGTTCAGGAGATACGCAGTATTTT
CASSRPRSGSGDTQYF
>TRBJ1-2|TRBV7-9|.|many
TGTGCCAGCAGCTCCGCCCGGGGCTACACCTTC
CASSSARGYTF
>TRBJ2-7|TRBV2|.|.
TGTGCCAGCAGTGAAGAGGGGGCGGGATACAGTGAGCAGTACTTC
CASSEEGAGYSEQYF
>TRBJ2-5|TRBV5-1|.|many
TGCGCCAGTACCGGTGGCAGGGTGCGGGAGACCCAGTACTTC
CASTGGRVRETQYF
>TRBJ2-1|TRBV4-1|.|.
TGCGCCAGCAGCCAAGATCGGGCTGAGCAGTTCTTC
CASSQDRAEQFF
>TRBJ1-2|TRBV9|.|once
TGTGCCAGCAAGGCCCTCGAGGGGCCGGGCACCTTC
CASKALEGPGTF
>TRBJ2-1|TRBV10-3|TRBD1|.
TGTGCCATCAGTGAGTCAGGGACAGGGAATAAGAATGAGCAGTTCTTC
CAISESGTGNKNEQFF
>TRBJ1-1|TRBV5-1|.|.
TGCGCCAGCAGCATCGTCGGGGGCAACACTGAAGCTTTCTTT
CASSIVGGNTEAFF
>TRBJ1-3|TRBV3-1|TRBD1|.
TGTGCCAGCAGACCAACCGCCGGGACAGGGGGAAACACCATATATTTT
CASRPTAGTGGNTIYF
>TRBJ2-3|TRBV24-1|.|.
TGTGCCACCAGTGGTGGGTCCTCCACAGATACGCAGTATTTT
CATSGGSSTDTQYF
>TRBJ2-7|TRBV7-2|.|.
TGTGCCAGCAGCTTAGACGCTAGGCTTTCCTACAATGAGCAGTACTTC
CASSLDARLSYNEQYF
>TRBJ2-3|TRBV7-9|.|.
TGTGCCAGCAGCTTAGACCAGATACTGAGCACAGATACGCAGTATTTT
CASSLDQILSTDTQYF
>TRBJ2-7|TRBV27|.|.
TGTGCCAGCAGTCCCAACCGGGATAGTCCCCCCTACGAGCAGTACTTC
CASSPNRDSPPYEQYF
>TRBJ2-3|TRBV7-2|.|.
TGTGCCAGCACCAAGACAGATACGCAGTATTTT
CASTKTDTQYF
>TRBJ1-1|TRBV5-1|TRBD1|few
TGCGCCAGCAGGTATGGGACGGGACAGCTCCGAACTGAAGCTTTCTTT
CASRYGTGQLRTEAFF
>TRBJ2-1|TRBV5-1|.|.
TGCGCCAGCAGCTTGTACGGGAATGAGCAGTTATTC
CASSLYGNEQLF
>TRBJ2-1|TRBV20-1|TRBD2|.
TGCAGTGCTAGGGGGACTAGCGGGAATTACAATGAGCAGTTCTTC
CSARGTSGNYNEQFF